The text below deals with one T cell receptor (beta chain). It lacks a known antigen. No clone much larger than this one lies a single base away; base qualities are absent. The collaborating institutions used their own protocols to collect whole blood in K2EDTA tubes. For TCRbeta analysis, collaborators shipped samples as frozen whole blood, isolated PBMCs, or DNA extracted from either of those sample types. The immunoSEQ Assay, a bias-controlled multiplex PCR, was used to amplify TCRbeta CDR3 regions from genomic DNA. Per the authors' processing: The number of nucleated cells in each sample was estimated by amplification of reference gene primers within the assay. To quantify the absolute abundance of each unique TCRbeta CDR3 rearrangement, sequence reads were collapsed and filtered. For each sample, productive Simpson clonality was calculated by taking the square root of Simpson's diversity index across productive rearrangements. TCRdb's version of the immuneACCESS table is confined to in-frame rearrangements and falls short of the full clone set. An unresolved V gene accounts for under half of the shortfall where checked; the remainder is of unknown origin. The DNA was the basis for D and trimming; V, J and clone size are from that table. The table for this sample lists a few hundred thousand clones; roughly 88% of them were counted only once. The leading ten clones occupy 8% to 13% of the sample.

Relative to germline, V is 5 bases shorter and J is 4 bases shorter, with 11 bases between their ends. CDR3 length: 14 amino acids, cysteine to phenylalanine. Left in the record is the CDR3 DNA by itself, 42 bases read in frame from the first base. From the germline V gene, CDR1 is MNHEY and CDR2 is SVGAGI. These data come from a study of blood T cell repertoires in COVID-19 (dated by TCRdb to 2019 to 2021). Study-level background: The collaborator samples originated in the United States, Italy and Spain and spanned the acute and convalescent phases of COVID-19. Subjects who had been exposed to COVID-19, were actively infected with it, or had recovered from it provided the deeply sampled blood TCRbeta repertoires that made up the dataset. Where HLA class I and class II types were available, the types were taken from metadata supplied by the sample provider, not from assay-based typing. The prospective study material was composed of cDNA or gDNA derived from T cells, B-cell-depleted T cells, or PBMCs. Samples were obtained from the ongoing ImmuneRACE study (first 160 participants) and from over 1,000 subjects provided by 6 global collaborators. The repertoires were released in a freely available public database meant as a resource for research on the immune response to SARS-CoV-2. Sample metadata almost always included a de-identified subject ID, COVID-19 status, age in years and sex.

What the work shows at the level of the full study, not this receptor alone: How much clinical and demographic metadata was included differed by source and by participant, and the metadata was provided uncurated.

The sequence joins TRBV6-5 to TRBJ2-2; a tentative D match to TRBD2 spans 7 bases. The clonotype was recovered from a woman aged 65 to 85 with acute or convalescent COVID-19. What was sequenced was peripheral blood. This receptor has the CDR3 CASSRGGGTGELFF. The nucleotide sequence reads as follows: TGTGCCAGCAGTAGGGGGGGTGGCACCGGGGAGCTGTTTTTT.